The rows below give T cell receptor beta chains drawn from one sample of a study of CXCR3-negative and CXCR3-positive naive CD8 T cells. TCRdb re-called the 5' RACE reads and gives one entry per CDR3 protein, without DNA. The repertoire shows 90,000 to 100,000 distinct CDR3 sequences; the top ten hold about 1%. Material for sequencing was naive CXCR3+ CD8+ T cells from blood. The receptors shown here come from a human donor in good health. Some clones in this sample may be carry-over from other donors' samples. The CDR3 runs from the conserved cysteine through the conserved F or W. Each record gives: V gene, J gene, CDR3 protein.

V: TRBV7-9
J: TRBJ2-1
CDR3: CASSLVPREGAREQFF

V: TRBV7-9
J: TRBJ1-4
CDR3: CASRRTGDEKLFF

V: TRBV7-2
J: TRBJ2-2
CDR3: CASSLPPDRNTGELFF

V: TRBV27
J: TRBJ1-5
CDR3: CASRPGVYQPQHF

V: TRBV28
J: TRBJ2-7
CDR3: CVTGATGYHEQYF

V: TRBV7-2
J: TRBJ2-7
CDR3: CASSLASESSYEQYF

V: TRBV20-1
J: TRBJ2-7
CDR3: CSARALTGGEYEQYF

V: TRBV15
J: TRBJ2-1
CDR3: CATSTRTDPSSYYNEQFF

V: TRBV5-1
J: TRBJ2-7
CDR3: CASSPPGSSYEQYF

V: TRBV20-1
J: TRBJ2-3
CDR3: CSALLGRTDTQYF

V: TRBV21-1
J: TRBJ1-5
CDR3: CASSKPRDQPQHF

V: TRBV6-2/TRBV6-3
J: TRBJ2-1
CDR3: CASSYGLVIDEQFF

V: TRBV29-1
J: TRBJ1-2
CDR3: CSVYVTGEGWGYTF

V: TRBV6-6
J: TRBJ2-5
CDR3: CASSPGTGEETQYF

V: TRBV7-7
J: TRBJ2-7
CDR3: CASSPRTGREQYF

V: TRBV10-3
J: TRBJ2-1
CDR3: CATTTPGQGFVEQFF

V: TRBV29-1
J: TRBJ1-2
CDR3: CSVQGGYGYTF

V: TRBV7-9
J: TRBJ2-5
CDR3: CASSKTSGGPQETQYF

V: TRBV2
J: TRBJ2-7
CDR3: CASSDPPPGEQYF

V: TRBV18
J: TRBJ2-7
CDR3: CASSPLPAGASYEQYF

V: TRBV12-3/TRBV12-4
J: TRBJ2-1
CDR3: CASSLWAVSNEQFF

V: TRBV6-2/TRBV6-3
J: TRBJ2-3
CDR3: CASSPSGGLDTQYF

V: TRBV3-1
J: TRBJ1-2
CDR3: CASNQGVRANYGYTF

V: TRBV27
J: TRBJ2-7
CDR3: CASSFQAGTYEQYF

V: TRBV7-2
J: TRBJ2-3
CDR3: CASSSLTSATDTQYF